This TCR beta chain was recovered during a study of shared clonotypes between healthy human individuals. This CDR3 comprises 14 residues. Germline CDR1 SGDLS, CDR2 YYNGEE. V was shortened by 0 bases and J by 5 bases, with 11 bases between the two germline ends. Generated by immunoSEQ multiplex PCR, the TCRdb table keeps only in-frame clones and is missing some. The table records approximately 350,000 clones, around 67% of them present only once. The genes are TRBV9 and TRBJ2-5, with D hard to call. Material for sequencing was memory CD4+ T cells sorted from blood. Specified subset: CD45RA-negative fraction. The receptor's source is a man aged 25-45 years in good health. CDR3: CASSVDSVGETQYF. CDR3 bases: TGTGCCAGCAGCGTAGATAGTGTGGGGGAGACCCAGTACTTC.